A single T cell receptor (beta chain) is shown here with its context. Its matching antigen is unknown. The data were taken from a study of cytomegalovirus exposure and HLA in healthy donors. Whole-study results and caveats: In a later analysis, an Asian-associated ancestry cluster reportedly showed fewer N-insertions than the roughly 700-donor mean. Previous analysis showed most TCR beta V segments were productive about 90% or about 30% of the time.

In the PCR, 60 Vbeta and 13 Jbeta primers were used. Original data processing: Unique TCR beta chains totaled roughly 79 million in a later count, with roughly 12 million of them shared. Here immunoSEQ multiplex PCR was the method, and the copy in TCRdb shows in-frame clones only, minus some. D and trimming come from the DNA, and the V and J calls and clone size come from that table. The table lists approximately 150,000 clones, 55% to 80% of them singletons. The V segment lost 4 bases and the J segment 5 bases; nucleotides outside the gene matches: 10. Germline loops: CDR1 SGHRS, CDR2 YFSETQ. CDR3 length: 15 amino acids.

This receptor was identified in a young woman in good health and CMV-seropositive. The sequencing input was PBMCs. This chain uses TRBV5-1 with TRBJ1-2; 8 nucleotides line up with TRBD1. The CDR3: CASSRATGQAYGYTF. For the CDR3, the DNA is TGCGCCAGCAGCCGCGCGACGGGACAGGCGTATGGCTACACCTTC. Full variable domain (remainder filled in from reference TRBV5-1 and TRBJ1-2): KAGVTQTPRYLIKTRGQQVTLSCSPISGHRSVSWYQQTPGQGLQFLFEYFSETQRNKGNFPGRFSGRQFSNSRSEMNVSTLELGDSALYLCASSRATGQAYGYTFGSGTRLTVV.